This record looks at one T cell receptor beta chain sequence and its context. What it binds is unknown. In germline, CDR1 is MNHEY, CDR2 SVGEGT. This CDR3 comprises 12 residues. V was cut by 5 bases and J by 9 bases, with 11 bases left in between. The sample originates from a study of T cell responses to AZD1222 COVID-19 vaccine. Turning to the study itself: Second-dose intervals near 4 or 12 weeks were combined.

The protocol was immunoSEQ multiplex PCR, while the TCRdb copy is restricted to in-frame clones and leaves out a portion. Here the sample spans around 65,000 clones, roughly three quarters being singletons. Study results and limitations: The peak T cell response came first, and repertoires were sampled only after it.

This specimen was peripheral blood, taken on day 0 of AZD1222 vaccination. The chain has TRBV6-2 or TRBV6-3 and TRBJ2-1; TRBD2 is a possible D gene (5 bases). The receptor comes from an adult in good health. The CDR3 DNA follows: TGTGCCAGCAGTCCCCGACTACGTGAGCAGTTCTTC. Protein sequence: CASSPRLREQFF.